One and the same sample provided the 27 T cell receptor beta chains below, sequenced in a study of metastatic and nonmetastatic thyroid tumors. MiXCR was used by TCRdb to re-call the PCR reads. The sample holds around 53,000 clones; under 20% are singletons and the top ten take 3%. Nobody among the patients had been given any treatment before thyroid surgery. Sequenced input: blood. The receptors derive from a female donor with papillary thyroid cancer or a benign thyroid nodule (not recorded which). Some clones in this sample may be carry-over from other donors' samples.

The sample holds a few counts of this clone. V is TRBV4-1 and J is TRBJ2-5, with 10 bases lining up with TRBD2. Germline-derived CDR1 and CDR2 are MGHRA and YSYEKL. The CDR3 has 15 amino acids. With V trimmed by 1 base and J by 4 bases, 3 bases remained unmatched. The DNA for the CDR3 is TGCGCCAGCAGCCAAGCACTAGCGGGACGAGAGACCCAGTACTTC. Its translation is CASSQALAGRETQYF.

In the case of this clone: A much larger clone is a single base away; this may be a read error. The V call is TRBV6-1, the J call TRBJ2-2; weak D call: TRBD2 (5 bases). The CDR3 is made up of 14 amino acids. Germline values: CDR1 MNHNS, CDR2 SASEGT. CDR3 nucleotide sequence: TGCGCCAGCAGTGAACGGGAATTCACCGGGGAGCTGCTTTTT. Translating gives CASSEREFTGELLF.

This clone was counted many times. V and J are TRBV7-9 and TRBJ1-2; 9 bases map to TRBD1. The CDR3 totals 17 residues. The germline V gene has CDR1 SEHNR and CDR2 FQNEAQ (reference sequence). After removal of 6 bases from V and 5 bases from J, the junction contained 16 bases not matched to a gene. As DNA, the CDR3 is TGTGCCAGCAGTCCTCCCCCATGGGACAGGGCTTGGTATGGCTACACCTTC. It codes for CASSPPPWDRAWYGYTF.

This clone was recorded many times. V and J are TRBV4-2 and TRBJ2-1; 7 nucleotides agree with TRBD2. V shed 2 bases, J shed 5 bases, and the junction held 12 bases outside the gene matches. CDR1 and CDR2 (germline): LGHNA, YNFKEQ. CDR3 length: 17 residues. CDR3 amino acids: CASSQPARQRGNNEQFF. The CDR3 DNA follows: TGTGCCAGCAGCCAACCCGCCAGGCAGCGGGGAAACAATGAGCAGTTCTTC.

The chain joins TRBV11-2 to TRBJ2-1; 7 bases map to TRBD1. The V segment lost 4 bases and the J segment 8 bases; nucleotides outside the gene matches: 14. This CDR3 contains 16 residues. Germline values: CDR1 SGHAT, CDR2 FQNNGV. CDR3: CASSSYGGYRGYEQFF. The CDR3 DNA reads TGTGCCAGCAGCTCCTATGGGGGTTACAGGGGATATGAGCAGTTCTTC.

Ten or more counts support this clone. The chain has TRBV5-8 and TRBJ1-3, with TRBD1 as a possible D gene (5 bases). V gave up 5 bases and J gave up 4 bases, with 16 bases separating them. The CDR3 is made up of 15 amino acids. Germline assignment: CDR1 SGHTS and CDR2 YDEGEE. This chain's CDR3 is CASSTLQDKGNTIYF. The CDR3 coding sequence is TGTGCCAGCAGTACTCTCCAGGACAAAGGAAACACCATATATTTT.

The rearrangement links TRBV11-1 to TRBJ2-1; TRBD2 matches 9 bases. Germline values: CDR1 SGHAT, CDR2 FQDESV (reference sequence). V was clipped by 4 bases and J by 6 bases; unmatched bases: 13. The CDR3 contains 17 residues. CDR3: CASSSTVGRGGSNEQFF. The CDR3 DNA reads as TGTGCCAGCAGCTCCACTGTGGGGCGGGGGGGCAGCAATGAGCAGTTCTTC. Using reference TRBV11-1 and TRBJ2-1 for the parts outside the CDR3, the full variable domain is EAEVAQSPRYKITEKSQAVAFWCDPISGHATLYWYRQILGQGPELLVQFQDESVVDDSQLPKDRFSAERLKGVDSTLKIQPAELGDSAMYLCASSSTVGRGGSNEQFFGPGTRLTVL.

This clone was observed many times. The chain couples TRBV28 to TRBJ2-7, with TRBD1 as a possible D gene (5 bases). Trimming stripped 2 bases from V and 9 bases from J, with 17 bases between. CDR1 MDHEN and CDR2 SYDVKM come from the germline V gene. The CDR3 runs to 14 residues. The CDR3 nucleotides read TGTGCCAGCAGTTTAATAGACAGCCTGCGTGGGCAGTACTTC. Protein: CASSLIDSLRGQYF.

This clone has at least ten counts. The chain couples TRBV10-3 to TRBJ1-4; D is perhaps TRBD1 (6 bases). The germline V gene has CDR1 ENHRY and CDR2 SYGVKD. The V and J ends lost 11 bases and 5 bases respectively, with 15 bases between them. The CDR3 is 13 residues long. The CDR3 region is CASEDRLNEKLFF. In DNA form, the CDR3 reads TGTGCCTCGGAGGACAGATTAAATGAAAAACTGTTTTTT.

There are many counts of this clone. The rearrangement links TRBV27 to TRBJ2-7, with TRBD1 matching 9 bases. Germline trimming cut 8 bases from V and 3 bases from J; bases unmatched to any gene: 17. The CDR3 covers 17 residues. Germline V lookup: CDR1 MNHEY, CDR2 SMNVEV (reference sequence). The CDR3 DNA follows: TGTGCCAGCGCCTGGGGACAGGGTCAGAGGGGGCACTACGAGCAGTACTTC. This translates into CASAWGQGQRGHYEQYF.

This clone is medium-sized (0.01 to 0.1%) within its sample. CDR3 sequence: CASRGQRSGNTIYF. CDR3 nucleotide sequence: TGTGCCAGCAGAGGACAGCGCTCTGGAAACACCATATATTTT. The chain uses TRBV28 and TRBJ1-3; tentatively, D is TRBD1 (6 bases). Germline-derived CDR1 and CDR2 are MDHEN and SYDVKM. The CDR3 sequence is 14 residues long. V lost 6 bases, J lost 0 bases, and 9 bases lay in between.

This clone was detected many times. This rearrangement joins TRBV10-3 to TRBJ2-7; perhaps D is TRBD1 or TRBD2 (5 bases each). Germline CDR1 reads ENHRY; CDR2 reads SYGVKD. V was clipped by 2 bases and J by 0 bases, with 11 bases between them. The CDR3 has 15 amino acids. The CDR3 bases are TGTGCCATCAGTGAGCAGGGACCTAACTCCTACGAGCAGTACTTC. It is translated as CAISEQGPNSYEQYF.

This clone has ten or more counts. The CDR3 sequence is CASSLHYEQYF. The CDR3 DNA is TGTGCCAGCTCACTTCACTACGAGCAGTACTTC. The chain couples TRBV18 to TRBJ2-7; no clear D gene. The CDR3 spans 11 residues. The germline V gene encodes CDR1 KGHSH and CDR2 LQKENI. V was pared by 4 bases and J by 3 bases, with 4 bases between.

Worth noting for this clone: A junction boundary mismatches the germline segment, possibly from a read error. The V and J genes are TRBV20-1 and TRBJ2-3; TRBD1 matches at 8 bases. Germline CDR1 DFQATT, CDR2 SNEGSKA (reference sequence). The CDR3 contains 14 residues. CDR3 bases: TGCAGTGCTGTAGCGCCAGGGGGCACAGATAAGCAGTATTTT. It yields the protein CSAVAPGGTDKQYF.

This clone was picked up many times. The rearrangement uses TRBV24-1 and TRBJ2-2, with D perhaps TRBD2 (6 bases). V lost 3 bases, J lost 4 bases, and 20 bases lay in between. This CDR3 spans 18 amino acids. Germline loops: CDR1 KGHDR, CDR2 SFDVKD. This CDR3 reads CATSDPSTGGTGTGELFF. Here the CDR3 DNA reads TGTGCCACCAGTGATCCCTCGACTGGGGGGACGGGCACCGGGGAGCTGTTTTTT.

In this sample, this clone turned up many times. The rearrangement uses TRBV20-1 and TRBJ1-1, with D possibly being TRBD1 (6 bases). Germline assignment: CDR1 DFQATT and CDR2 SNEGSKA (reference sequence). V was trimmed by 1 base and J by 6 bases, leaving 15 bases between them. CDR3 size: 14 residues. The CDR3 DNA reads TGCAGTGCTAGAGTTTCTCGGGGGGCCCCTGAAGCTTTCTTT. Its translation is CSARVSRGAPEAFF.

This clone was counted many times. This chain connects TRBV6-1 to TRBJ1-5; 10 nucleotides line up with TRBD1. Germline loops: CDR1 MNHNS, CDR2 SASEGT. The J segment lost 3 bases and the V segment lost 10 bases, leaving 6 bases of the junction unmatched. This CDR3 comprises 14 residues. CDR3 protein: CATRTGGFNQPQHF. The CDR3 nucleotides read TGTGCCACCCGGACAGGGGGTTTCAATCAGCCCCAGCATTTT.

In this sample, this clone turned up many times. V gene TRBV28 combines with J gene TRBJ2-3; no clear D gene. In germline, CDR1 is MDHEN, CDR2 SYDVKM. The CDR3 spans 16 residues. V was pared by 5 bases and J by 0 bases, with 15 bases between. CDR3 nucleotides: TGTGCCAGCAGTGACGGTTATCCTACTAGCACAGATACGCAGTATTTT. Translating it yields CASSDGYPTSTDTQYF.

The table lists this clone with a few counts. The junction and the germline gene differ at one end; a read error may be behind it. The genes are TRBV28 and TRBJ2-7; D is possibly TRBD1 (5 bases). The CDR3 length is 14 residues. Germline V lookup: CDR1 MDHEN, CDR2 SYDVKM. This chain's CDR3 is CASSYRRSSYDQYF. In nucleotides, the CDR3 is TGTGCCAGCAGTTACAGGCGGAGCTCCTACGATCAGTACTTC.

This clone was found a few times. The V and J genes are TRBV27 and TRBJ2-7; perhaps TRBD2 as D (5 bases). The V end lost 2 bases, the J end lost 2 bases, and 16 bases lay between the germline ends. In germline, CDR1 is MNHEY, CDR2 SMNVEV (reference sequence). The CDR3 is 16 amino acids. The CDR3 DNA sequence: TGTGCCAGCAGTTTACTTGGGAGTTATGGAACCTACGAGCAGTACTTC. This codes for CASSLLGSYGTYEQYF.

This chain connects TRBV4-1 to TRBJ1-2; D uncertain. The CDR3 length is 15 residues. Germline CDR1 MGHRA, CDR2 YSYEKL. V was shortened by 3 bases and J by 0 bases, with 11 bases between the two germline ends. The CDR3: CASSQLVGANYGYTF. The CDR3 bases are TGCGCCAGCAGCCAGCTTGTCGGGGCTAACTATGGCTACACCTTC.

The chain is built from TRBV5-1 and TRBJ2-2, with a weak D call TRBD1 (6 bases). Germline V gene lookup returns CDR1 SGHRS and CDR2 YFSETQ. V lost 2 bases to trimming and J lost 0 bases, with 8 bases between them. The CDR3 extends over 15 amino acids. The CDR3 DNA sequence: TGCGCCAGCAGCTTACAGGGCCCGAACACCGGGGAGCTGTTTTTT. This sequence encodes CASSLQGPNTGELFF.

There are many counts of this clone. This chain joins TRBV4-2 and TRBJ1-6; 7 nucleotides match TRBD1. The J segment lost 9 bases and the V segment lost 4 bases, leaving 12 bases of the junction unmatched. There are 16 residues in the CDR3. Looked up from germline, CDR1 is LGHNA and CDR2 is YNFKEQ. CDR3 sequence: CASSLLTGSESSPLHF. CDR3 DNA: TGTGCCAGCAGCCTATTGACAGGGTCGGAAAGTTCACCCCTCCACTTT.

This clone was counted a few times. The CDR3 DNA reads as TGTGCCAGAAGTGATCGGACGGACAGAGGCAATCAGCCCCAGCATTTT. This translates into CARSDRTDRGNQPQHF. The genes are TRBV28 and TRBJ1-5; perhaps TRBD1 as D (6 bases). This CDR3 spans 16 amino acids. Germline CDR1 MDHEN, CDR2 SYDVKM. Deletions cut 9 bases from V and 2 bases from J, with 20 bases between.

This clone occurred a few times. The chain carries TRBV6-1 and TRBJ1-1; D perhaps matches TRBD1 (6 bases). Trimming shortened V by 7 bases and J by 13 bases, and 28 bases separated the two germline ends. This CDR3 comprises 15 residues. Germline CDR1 and CDR2: MNHNS and SASEGT. The CDR3 bases are TGTGCCAGCACCGGGACACTTAGAACGAACACTGAGGATTTCTTT. Encoded protein: CASTGTLRTNTEDFF.

This clone was counted ten times or more. J is TRBJ1-2 and V is TRBV5-6, with 7 bases identical to TRBD1. Germline V gives CDR1 SGHDT, CDR2 YYEEEE. Trimming removed 2 bases from V and 8 bases from J; junction bases left unmatched: 6. This CDR3 is 13 amino acids long. This CDR3 is CASSFRQGDGYTF. The CDR3 nucleotides read TGTGCCAGCAGCTTTAGACAGGGCGACGGCTACACCTTC.

This clone was detected ten times or more. This rearrangement joins TRBV4-2 to TRBJ1-2; D is undetermined. The germline V gene encodes CDR1 LGHNA and CDR2 YNFKEQ. The CDR3 has 14 amino acids. Trimming pared 0 bases from V and 2 bases from J, leaving 7 bases between. In nucleotides, the CDR3 is TGTGCCAGCAGCCAAGATGGAGGGAACTATGGCTACACCTTC. This sequence encodes CASSQDGGNYGYTF.